This entry lists 17 T cell receptor beta chains sequenced from one sample in a study of blood T cell repertoires in COVID-19 (TCRdb year 2020). Library construction relied on the immunoSEQ multiplex PCR assay. TCRdb mirrors the immuneACCESS table, restricted to in-frame sequences. Some clones are absent from its copies; in checked studies, under half trace to an unresolved V gene, and the reason for the others is unknown. The sample profile shows roughly 250,000 clones; roughly 93% of them were found once. Approximately 2.4% of the sample is in the top ten clones. Material: PBMCs or T cells enriched from blood (not recorded which). These TCRs come from a woman aged 40 to 55 with acute COVID-19.

The rearrangement joins TRBV3-1 (or the pseudogene TRBV3-2) to TRBJ2-2, with no clear D. Germline values: CDR1 LGHDT, CDR2 YNNKEL (reference sequence). V was trimmed by 4 bases and J by 7 bases, leaving 13 bases between them. This CDR3 comprises 14 residues. Here the CDR3 reads CASSPQRSGGELFF. In DNA, the CDR3 is TGTGCCAGCAGCCCCCAAAGGTCGGGCGGGGAGCTGTTTTTT.

This sequence joins TRBV19 and TRBJ2-2, with 7 bases matching TRBD2. V gave up 6 bases and J gave up 0 bases; unmatched junction bases: 7. The CDR3 has 16 residues. CDR1 is LNHDA and CDR2 is SQIVND in the germline V gene (reference sequence). CDR3 in DNA: TGTGCCAGTAGGGGCCTAGCGGAGGCGAACACCGGGGAGCTGTTTTTT. This translates into CASRGLAEANTGELFF.

CDR3 sequence reads: CASSLPGRPYEQYF. In DNA, the CDR3 is TGTGCCAGCAGTCTCCCCGGGAGGCCCTACGAGCAGTACTTC. This chain uses TRBV28 with TRBJ2-7; the match to TRBD2 covers 7 bases. The CDR3 is made up of 14 amino acids. The germline gives CDR1 MDHEN, CDR2 SYDVKM. Germline trimming cut 5 bases from V and 2 bases from J; bases unmatched to any gene: 6.

The V gene is TRBV4-1, the J gene TRBJ2-1; 9 bases map to TRBD2. Unmatched junction bases numbered 9, after V lost 0 bases and J lost 3 bases. The CDR3 consists of 18 residues. CDR1 and CDR2 from the germline V gene are MGHRA and YSYEKL. The CDR3 region has the DNA TGCGCCAGCAGCCAAGAGAGGGTGGCTAGCGGGGACTACAATGAGCAGTTCTTC. It encodes CASSQERVASGDYNEQFF.

The chain carries TRBV7-9 and TRBJ2-3, with D tentatively TRBD1 (7 bases). CDR1 SEHNR and CDR2 FQNEAQ come from the germline V gene (reference sequence). Deletions cut 8 bases from V and 0 bases from J, with 12 bases between. The CDR3 runs 14 residues. The CDR3 bases are TGTGCCAGCCGGAGGGACAGCAGCACAGATACGCAGTATTTT. Protein sequence: CASRRDSSTDTQYF.

The CDR3 DNA reads TGTGCCAGCAGCACAACCGGACTACTTCAAGAGACCCAGTACTTC. Residues: CASSTTGLLQETQYF. This chain joins TRBV7-9 and TRBJ2-5, with D possibly TRBD2 on 6 matching bases. From germline, CDR1 is SEHNR and CDR2 FQNEAQ (reference sequence). The CDR3 has 15 residues. V lost 5 bases and J lost 2, with 15 bases in between. The whole variable domain, remainder taken from reference TRBV7-9 and TRBJ2-5, is DTGVSQNPRHKITKRGQNVTFRCDPISEHNRLYWYRQTLGQGPEFLTYFQNEAQLEKSRLLSDRFSAERPKGSFSTLEIQRTEQGDSAMYLCASSTTGLLQETQYFGPGTRLLVL.

The genes are TRBV28 and TRBJ1-5, with no clear D. CDR1 and CDR2 (germline): MDHEN, SYDVKM. The CDR3 covers 12 residues. Trimming took 6 bases from V and 7 from J, leaving 10 bases between them. Written as DNA, the CDR3 is TGTGCCAGCAGCCTTCGGTTGCAGCCCCAGCATTTT. It codes for CASSLRLQPQHF.

CDR3 sequence reads: CASSPGTGREKLFF. CDR3 nucleotides: TGTGCCAGCTCACCCGGGACAGGGAGGGAAAAACTGTTTTTT. This chain connects TRBV18 to TRBJ1-4; 9 bases fit TRBD1. Germline CDR1 KGHSH, CDR2 LQKENI. J lost 8 bases, V lost 3 bases, and 4 bases had no gene match. The length of the CDR3 is 14 residues.

The V gene is TRBV30, the J gene TRBJ1-5, with 9 bases aligning to TRBD1. V shed 2 bases, J shed 6 bases, and the junction held 2 bases outside the gene matches. This CDR3 contains 13 residues. Germline loops: CDR1 GTSNPN, CDR2 SVGIG (reference sequence). The chain's CDR3 is CAWSTGGTQPQHF. CDR3 DNA: TGTGCCTGGAGTACAGGGGGCACTCAGCCCCAGCATTTT.

The chain combines TRBV29-1 with TRBJ1-1; TRBD1 matches 8 bases. Unmatched junction bases numbered 24, after V lost 6 bases and J lost 6 bases. Germline V gene sequence: CDR1 SQVTM, CDR2 ANQGSEA. The CDR3 covers 18 residues. CDR3 loop: CSVRTGLRQGLDFSEAFF. The CDR3 DNA reads as TGCAGCGTCCGGACAGGGTTGCGACAAGGGTTGGATTTCTCTGAAGCTTTCTTT.

This chain connects TRBV6-5 to TRBJ1-1; 8 nucleotides line up with TRBD1. Trimming cost V 6 bases and J 4 bases; bases outside gene matches: 10. CDR3 length: 15 residues. The germline V gene encodes CDR1 MNHEY and CDR2 SVGAGI. CDR3 coding DNA: TGTGCCAGCAGCCCCGACAGGGGAGGTAGCACTGAAGCTTTCTTT. Translated, it gives CASSPDRGGSTEAFF.

Notes on this clone: Other DNA sequences in this specimen translate into the identical CDR3. This chain connects TRBV18 to TRBJ2-7; 8 bases agree with TRBD1. The J segment lost 1 base and the V segment lost 3 bases, leaving 2 bases of the junction unmatched. This CDR3 spans 14 amino acids. The germline V gene encodes CDR1 KGHSH and CDR2 LQKENI. Written as DNA, the CDR3 is TGTGCCAGCTCACCGGGGACAGGTTCCTACGAGCAGTACTTC. Translating it yields CASSPGTGSYEQYF. The whole variable domain, remainder taken from reference TRBV18 and TRBJ2-7, is NAGVMQNPRHLVRRRGQEARLRCSPMKGHSHVYWYRQLPEEGLKFMVYLQKENIIDESGMPKERFSAEFPKEGPSILRIQQVVRGDSAAYFCASSPGTGSYEQYFGPGTRLTVT.

The CDR3 nucleotides read TGTGCCAGCAGCTTTTCGGGATCCACAGATACGCAGTATTTT. This sequence encodes CASSFSGSTDTQYF. The chain couples TRBV7-2 to TRBJ2-3; D is possibly TRBD2 (5 bases). The CDR3 has 14 residues. V shed 3 bases and J shed 2 bases, with 9 bases lying between them. Per the germline V gene, CDR1 is SGHTA and CDR2 is FQGNSA.

The chain employs TRBV5-5 and TRBJ2-7; D is perhaps TRBD1 (6 bases). The CDR3 covers 13 residues. The ends were cut back, 2 bases at V and 5 bases at J, with 11 bases in the middle. CDR1 SGHKS and CDR2 YYEKEE come from the germline V gene (reference sequence). CDR3 DNA sequence: TGTGCCAGCAGCTTCCCAGGGACAAACGAGCAGTACTTC. It codes for CASSFPGTNEQYF. Together with reference TRBV5-5 and TRBJ2-7, the CDR3 gives the full variable domain: DAGVTQSPTHLIKTRGQQVTLRCSPISGHKSVSWYQQVLGQGPQFIFQYYEKEERGRGNFPDRFSARQFPNYSSELNVNALLLGDSALYLCASSFPGTNEQYFGPGTRLTVT.

The table lists this clone with a few counts. V is TRBV19 and J is TRBJ1-5; a possible D gene is TRBD1 (5 bases). CDR3 length: 15 amino acids. Germline-derived CDR1 and CDR2 are LNHDA and SQIVND (reference sequence). Trimming took 7 bases from V and 0 from J, leaving 13 bases between them. CDR3: CASKVGAYSNQPQHF. The DNA for the CDR3 is TGTGCCAGTAAGGTAGGGGCGTATAGCAATCAGCCCCAGCATTTT. The entire variable domain, with the rest obtained from reference TRBV19 and TRBJ1-5, is as follows: DGGITQSPKYLFRKEGQNVTLSCEQNLNHDAMYWYRQDPGQGLRLIYYSQIVNDFQKGDIAEGYSVSREKKESFPLTVTSAQKNPTAFYLCASKVGAYSNQPQHFGDGTRLSIL.

The rearrangement joins TRBV10-3 to TRBJ1-6; 7 bases align to TRBD1. The V segment lost 11 bases and the J segment 10 bases; nucleotides outside the gene matches: 8. The germline gives CDR1 ENHRY, CDR2 SYGVKD. CDR3 length: 12 amino acids. In DNA form, the CDR3 reads TGTGCCGCAAGGGGGCTGAACTCACCCCTCCACTTT. Translation: CAARGLNSPLHF.

The genes are TRBV18 and TRBJ2-1, with D maybe TRBD1 (5 bases). With 3 bases removed from V and 0 bases from J, the gap between germline ends came to 15 bases. CDR3 length: 17 residues. The germline gives CDR1 KGHSH, CDR2 LQKENI. CDR3 DNA sequence: TGTGCCAGCTCACCGCTAGGGGCGGCAAGCTCCTACAATGAGCAGTTCTTC. Translation: CASSPLGAASSYNEQFF.